What follows is one TCR beta chain and its context. The antigen is undetermined. The method was immunoSEQ multiplex PCR; TCRdb's version includes in-frame clones alone and lacks a portion of them. The data show around 99,000 clones, approximately 85% seen once. This specimen comes from a study of T cell responses to AZD1222 COVID-19 vaccine. The study, taken as a whole, reports: Repertoires were sampled only after the peak T cell response. Dominant CD4 TCR responses targeted spike regions 160-218 and 743-854.

The specimen comprised peripheral blood, sampled on day 0 of MenACWY control vaccination. The TCR sequence derives from an adult in good health.

CDR3 in amino acids: CASSLGSRRDQPQHF. In DNA form, the CDR3 reads TGTGCCAGCAGTTTAGGGTCGCGCCGGGATCAGCCCCAGCATTTT. The chain carries TRBV28 and TRBJ1-5; the D is unclear. V dropped 2 bases and J dropped 5 bases, with 13 bases sitting between them. The CDR3 has 15 amino acids. From germline, CDR1 is MDHEN and CDR2 SYDVKM. The complete variable domain, with remaining parts taken from reference TRBV28 and TRBJ1-5, reads DVKVTQSSRYLVKRTGEKVFLECVQDMDHENMFWYRQDPGLGLRLIYFSYDVKMKEKGDIPEGYSVSREKKERFSLILESASTNQTSMYLCASSLGSRRDQPQHFGDGTRLSIL.